This T cell receptor beta chain was documented in a study of blood T cell repertoires in COVID-19. Study-level information: Sample material is recorded as cDNA or gDNA derived from T cells, B-cell-depleted T cells, or PBMCs.

V lost 0 bases, J lost 2 bases, and 12 bases lay in between. CDR3 length: 16 amino acids. CDR1 is SGHTS, CDR2 YDEGEE, per germline. Profiling relied on immunoSEQ multiplex PCR, and the TCRdb table lists in-frame clones only, not all of them. This table has 200,000 or so clones, around 84% appearing once. The material sequenced was peripheral blood. The receptor's source is a man in his fifties or sixties with acute or convalescent COVID-19. This chain joins TRBV5-8 and TRBJ2-1; D might be TRBD1 (5 bases). DNA for the CDR3: TGTGCCAGCAGCTTGGTTAGTAGGGGCCCCTACAATGAGCAGTTCTTC. Translated: CASSLVSRGPYNEQFF. Using reference TRBV5-8 and TRBJ2-1 for the parts outside the CDR3, the full variable domain is EAGVTQSPTHLIKTRGQQATLRCSPISGHTSVYWYQQALGLGLQFLLWYDEGEERNRGNFPPRFSGRQFPNYSSELNVNALELEDSALYLCASSLVSRGPYNEQFFGPGTRLTVL.